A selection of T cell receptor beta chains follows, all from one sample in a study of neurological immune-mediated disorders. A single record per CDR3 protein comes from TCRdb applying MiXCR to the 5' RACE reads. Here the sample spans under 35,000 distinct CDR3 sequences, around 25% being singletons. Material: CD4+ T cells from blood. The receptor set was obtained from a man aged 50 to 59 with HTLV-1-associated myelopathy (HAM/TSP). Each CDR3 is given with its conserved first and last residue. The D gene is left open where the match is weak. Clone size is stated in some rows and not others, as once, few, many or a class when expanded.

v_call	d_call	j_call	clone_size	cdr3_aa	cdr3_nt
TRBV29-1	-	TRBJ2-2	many	CSVGALSRNTGELFF	TGCAGCGTTGGGGCTCTCTCGAGAAACACCGGGGAGCTGTTTTTT
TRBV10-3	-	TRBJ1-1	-	CAISAQDRMNTEAFF	TGTGCCATCAGTGCACAAGACAGGATGAACACTGAAGCTTTCTTT
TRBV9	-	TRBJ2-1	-	CASSVVSDKRVNEQFF	TGTGCCAGCAGCGTAGTATCGGACAAACGGGTGAATGAGCAGTTCTTC
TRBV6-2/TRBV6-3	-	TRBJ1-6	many	CASSYVQGRSPLHF	TGTGCCAGCAGTTACGTTCAGGGACGTTCACCCCTCCACTTT
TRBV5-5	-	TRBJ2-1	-	CASSLGGAYEQFF	TGTGCCAGCAGCTTGGGAGGGGCCTATGAGCAGTTCTTC
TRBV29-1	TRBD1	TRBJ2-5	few	CSVSPGQKETQYF	TGCAGCGTCTCCCCGGGACAGAAAGAGACCCAGTACTTC
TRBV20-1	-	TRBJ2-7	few	CSARQATYEQYF	TGCAGTGCTAGACAGGCAACCTACGAGCAGTACTTC
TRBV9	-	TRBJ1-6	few	CASSVAPGDISPLHF	TGTGCCAGCAGCGTAGCACCAGGGGACATCTCACCCCTCCACTTT
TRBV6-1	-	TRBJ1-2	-	CASSEGTANYGYTF	TGTGCCAGCAGTGAAGGAACGGCAAACTATGGCTACACCTTC
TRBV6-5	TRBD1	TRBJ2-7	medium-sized	CASSRTGVEQYF	TGTGCCAGCAGTCGGACAGGGGTCGAGCAGTACTTC
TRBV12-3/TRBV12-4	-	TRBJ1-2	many	CASSSSNSNYGYTF	TGTGCCAGCAGTTCTAGCAATTCTAACTATGGCTACACCTTC
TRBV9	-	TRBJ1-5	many	CASSVEGGQQPQHF	TGTGCCAGCAGCGTAGAGGGGGGTCAACAGCCCCAGCATTTT
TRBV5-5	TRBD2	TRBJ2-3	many	CASSSAASGGLTDTQYF	TGTGCCAGCAGCTCGGCCGCTAGCGGGGGGCTCACAGATACGCAGTATTTT
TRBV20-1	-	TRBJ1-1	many	CSARGRHTEAFF	TGCAGTGCTAGAGGACGGCACACTGAAGCTTTCTTT
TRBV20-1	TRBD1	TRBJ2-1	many	CSAGQSNEQFF	TGCAGTGCGGGACAGTCCAATGAGCAGTTCTTC
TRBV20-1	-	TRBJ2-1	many	CSARSSGAPPEQFF	TGCAGTGCTAGATCCTCGGGGGCACCCCCTGAGCAGTTCTTC
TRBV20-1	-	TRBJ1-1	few	CSARTRIGVDTEAFF	TGCAGTGCTAGAACACGGATAGGGGTGGACACTGAAGCTTTCTTT
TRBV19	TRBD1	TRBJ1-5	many	CASSTGTGTFGGNQPQHF	TGTGCCAGTAGTACCGGGACAGGTACGTTCGGTGGCAATCAGCCCCAGCATTTT
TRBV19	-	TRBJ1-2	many	CASKSTGTPRANYGYTF	TGTGCCAGTAAGTCGACGGGGACACCTAGAGCTAACTATGGCTACACCTTC
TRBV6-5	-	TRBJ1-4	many	CASNNGLPNEKLFF	TGTGCCAGCAACAACGGACTGCCGAATGAAAAACTGTTTTTT
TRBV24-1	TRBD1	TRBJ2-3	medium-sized	CATSDPAGTGDDTQYF	TGTGCCACCAGTGATCCTGCCGGGACAGGGGATGATACGCAGTATTTT
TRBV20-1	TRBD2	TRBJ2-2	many	CSAEIAGGRSGELFF	TGCAGTGCTGAGATAGCGGGGGGGCGGTCCGGGGAGCTGTTTTTT
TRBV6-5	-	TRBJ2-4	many	CASRSKGIQYF	TGTGCCAGCAGGTCGAAAGGGATTCAGTACTTC
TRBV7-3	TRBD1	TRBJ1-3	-	CVSSPLGTGSGNTIYF	TGTGTAAGCAGCCCTCTCGGGACAGGGTCTGGAAACACCATATATTTT
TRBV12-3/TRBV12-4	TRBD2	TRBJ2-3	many	CASSLGSGRPTDTQYF	TGTGCCAGCAGTTTGGGGAGCGGGAGGCCCACAGATACGCAGTATTTT
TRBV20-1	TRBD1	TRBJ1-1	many	CSAKKTGSYMNTEAFF	TGCAGTGCTAAAAAGACAGGGAGCTACATGAACACTGAAGCTTTCTTT
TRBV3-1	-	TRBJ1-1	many	CASSLIGTEAFF	TGTGCCAGCAGCCTTATAGGGACTGAAGCTTTCTTT
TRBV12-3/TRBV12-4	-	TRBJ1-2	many	CASSLGGQGADYGYTF	TGTGCCAGCAGTTTAGGAGGTCAGGGAGCGGACTATGGCTACACCTTC
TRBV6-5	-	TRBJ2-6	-	CASNPRHSGANVLTF	TGTGCCAGCAACCCTCGTCACTCTGGGGCCAACGTCCTGACTTTC
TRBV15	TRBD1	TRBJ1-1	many	CATSRQGVVMGEAFF	TGTGCCACCAGCAGACAGGGGGTGGTTATGGGTGAAGCTTTCTTT
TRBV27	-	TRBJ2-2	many	CASTSGTATGELFF	TGTGCCAGCACTTCCGGGACGGCCACCGGGGAGCTGTTTTTT
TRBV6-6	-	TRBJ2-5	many	CASSYRGGETQYF	TGTGCCAGCAGTTACAGGGGTGGGGAGACCCAGTACTTC
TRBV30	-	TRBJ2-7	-	CAWSLSWEQYF	TGTGCCTGGAGTCTGAGTTGGGAGCAGTACTTC
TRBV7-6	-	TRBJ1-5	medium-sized	CASSLEQGSNQPQHF	TGTGCCAGCAGCTTAGAGCAGGGTAGCAATCAGCCCCAGCATTTT
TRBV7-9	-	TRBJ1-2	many	CASSAIRLQGSSSGYTF	TGTGCCAGCAGCGCCATACGTTTACAGGGTTCATCCAGTGGCTACACCTTC
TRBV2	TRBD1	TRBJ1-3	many	CASSIRQGTGNTIYF	TGTGCCAGCAGTATTAGACAGGGAACTGGAAACACCATATATTTT
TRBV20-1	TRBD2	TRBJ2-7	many	CSDRHAGTSGRTYEQYF	TGCAGTGATAGACACGCGGGGACTAGCGGGAGAACCTACGAGCAGTACTTC
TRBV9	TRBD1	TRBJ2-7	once	CASSRTTGLGEQYF	TGTGCCAGCAGTAGGACGACAGGGTTGGGGGAGCAGTACTTC
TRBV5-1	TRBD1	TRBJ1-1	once	CASSQRTGGENTEAFF	TGCGCCAGCAGCCAAAGGACAGGGGGCGAGAACACTGAAGCTTTCTTT
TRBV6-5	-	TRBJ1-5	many	CASSSDRYQPQHF	TGTGCCAGCAGTTCCGACAGATATCAGCCCCAGCATTTT
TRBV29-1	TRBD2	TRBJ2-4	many	CSVEGGMNIQYF	TGCAGCGTTGAGGGGGGGATGAACATTCAGTACTTC
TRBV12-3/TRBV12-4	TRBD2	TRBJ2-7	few	CASSRLAGGAEQYF	TGTGCCAGCAGCCGACTAGCGGGAGGGGCCGAGCAGTACTTC
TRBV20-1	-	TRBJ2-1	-	CSAVQWAYNEQFF	TGCAGTGCCGTCCAGTGGGCCTACAATGAGCAGTTCTTC
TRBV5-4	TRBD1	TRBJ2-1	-	CASSLGGTGGDEQFF	TGTGCCAGCAGCTTGGGGGGGACAGGGGGCGATGAGCAGTTCTTC
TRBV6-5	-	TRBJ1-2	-	CASSYSGGRYGYTF	TGTGCCAGCAGTTACTCGGGGGGGAGGTATGGCTACACCTTC
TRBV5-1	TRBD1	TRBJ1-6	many	CASSPQGQGNSPLHF	TGCGCCAGCAGCCCCCAGGGACAGGGAAATTCACCCCTCCACTTT
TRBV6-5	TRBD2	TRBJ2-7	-	CASSYGTSGDNYEQYF	TGTGCCAGCAGTTACGGGACTAGCGGGGACAACTACGAGCAGTACTTC
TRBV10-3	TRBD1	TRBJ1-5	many	CAISEGGDRSQPQHF	TGTGCCATCAGTGAGGGTGGGGACAGGAGTCAGCCCCAGCATTTT
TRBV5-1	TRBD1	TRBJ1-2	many	CASRDETGGRYTF	TGCGCCAGCAGGGACGAAACAGGGGGCCGCTACACCTTC
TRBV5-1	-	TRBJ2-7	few	CASSQRGNEQYF	TGCGCCAGCAGCCAAAGGGGTAACGAGCAGTACTTC
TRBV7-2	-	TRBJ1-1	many	CASSLRGYTEAFF	TGTGCCAGCAGCTTACGAGGGTACACTGAAGCTTTCTTT
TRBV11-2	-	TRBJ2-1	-	CASSFEGLGGEQFF	TGTGCCAGCAGCTTTGAGGGCCTGGGCGGCGAGCAGTTCTTC
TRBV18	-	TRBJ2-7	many	CASSRLSTEQYF	TGTGCCAGCTCGCGCCTTAGTACCGAGCAGTACTTC
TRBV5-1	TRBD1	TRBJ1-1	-	CASRGQEMNTEAFF	TGCGCCAGCAGAGGACAGGAAATGAACACTGAAGCTTTCTTT